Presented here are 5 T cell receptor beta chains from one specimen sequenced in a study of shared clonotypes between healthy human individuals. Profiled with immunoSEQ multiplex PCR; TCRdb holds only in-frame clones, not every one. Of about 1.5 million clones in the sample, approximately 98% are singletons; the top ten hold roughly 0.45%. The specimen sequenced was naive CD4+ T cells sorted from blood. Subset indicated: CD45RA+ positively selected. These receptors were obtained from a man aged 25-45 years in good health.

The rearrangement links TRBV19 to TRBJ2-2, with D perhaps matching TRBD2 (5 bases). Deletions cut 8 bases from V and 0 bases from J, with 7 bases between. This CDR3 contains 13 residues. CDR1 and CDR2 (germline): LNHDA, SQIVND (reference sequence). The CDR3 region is CASGSPNTGELFF. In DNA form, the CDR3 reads TGTGCCAGTGGGAGCCCGAACACCGGGGAGCTGTTTTTT. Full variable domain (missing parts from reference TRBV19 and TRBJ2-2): DGGITQSPKYLFRKEGQNVTLSCEQNLNHDAMYWYRQDPGQGLRLIYYSQIVNDFQKGDIAEGYSVSREKKESFPLTVTSAQKNPTAFYLCASGSPNTGELFFGEGSRLTVL.

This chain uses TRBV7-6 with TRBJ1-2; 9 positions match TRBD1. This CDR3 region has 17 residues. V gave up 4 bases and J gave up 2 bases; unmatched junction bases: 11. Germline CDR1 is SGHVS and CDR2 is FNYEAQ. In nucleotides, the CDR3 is TGTGCCAGCAGCTCATCCCACCCCGGGACAGGGAACTATGGCTACACCTTC. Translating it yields CASSSSHPGTGNYGYTF. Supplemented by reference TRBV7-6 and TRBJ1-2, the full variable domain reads GAGVSQSPRYKVTKRGQDVALRCDPISGHVSLYWYRQALGQGPEFLTYFNYEAQQDKSGLPNDRFSAERPEGSISTLTIQRTEQRDSAMYRCASSSSHPGTGNYGYTFGSGTRLTVV.

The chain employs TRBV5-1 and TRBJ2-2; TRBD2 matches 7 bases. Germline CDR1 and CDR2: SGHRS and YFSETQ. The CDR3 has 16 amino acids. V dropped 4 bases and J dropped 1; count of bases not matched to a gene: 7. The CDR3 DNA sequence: TGCGCCAGCAGCCTGGTGGTAGCGGGGAACACCGGGGAGCTGTTTTTT. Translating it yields CASSLVVAGNTGELFF. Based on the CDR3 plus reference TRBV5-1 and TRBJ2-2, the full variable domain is KAGVTQTPRYLIKTRGQQVTLSCSPISGHRSVSWYQQTPGQGLQFLFEYFSETQRNKGNFPGRFSGRQFSNSRSEMNVSTLELGDSALYLCASSLVVAGNTGELFFGEGSRLTVL.

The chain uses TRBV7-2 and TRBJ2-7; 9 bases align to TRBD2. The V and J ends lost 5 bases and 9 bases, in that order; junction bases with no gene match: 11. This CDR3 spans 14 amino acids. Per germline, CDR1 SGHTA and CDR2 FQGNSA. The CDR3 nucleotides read TGTGCCAGCAGCCTGACTAGCGGAGAGTTAATGCAGTACTTC. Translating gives CASSLTSGELMQYF. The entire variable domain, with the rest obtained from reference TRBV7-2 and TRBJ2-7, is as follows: GAGVSQSPSNKVTEKGKDVELRCDPISGHTALYWYRQSLGQGLEFLIYFQGNSAPDKSGLPSDRFSAERTGGSVSTLTIQRTQQEDSAVYLCASSLTSGELMQYFGPGTRLTVT.

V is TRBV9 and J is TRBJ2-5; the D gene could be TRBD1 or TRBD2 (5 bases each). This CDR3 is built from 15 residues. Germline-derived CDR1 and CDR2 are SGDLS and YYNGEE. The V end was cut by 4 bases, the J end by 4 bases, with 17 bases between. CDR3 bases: TGTGCCAGCAGCCCCCCTCGGGGCGGTGGAGAGACCCAGTACTTC. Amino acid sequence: CASSPPRGGGETQYF.